The 12 T cell receptor beta chains listed next were all sequenced from one sample in a study of cytomegalovirus exposure and HLA in healthy donors. With 60 Vbeta and 13 Jbeta primers, the PCR was carried out. The repertoire was sequenced with immunoSEQ multiplex PCR; TCRdb's copy has only in-frame clones and lacks some. The data hold about 240,000 clones, with roughly 78% observed a single time. The sequenced sample was PBMCs. Receptor source: a boy between 10 and 17 years old in good health and CMV-seronegative.

CDR3 region: CASSVGTEDYGYTF. DNA of the CDR3: TGCGCCAGCAGCGTCGGGACAGAGGACTATGGCTACACCTTC. V usage is TRBV10-2 and J usage is TRBJ1-2, with 7 bases aligning to TRBD1. CDR1 is WSHSY, CDR2 SAAADI, per germline. The CDR3 has 14 amino acids. V was clipped by 6 bases and J by 3 bases; unmatched bases: 7.

The chain combines TRBV6-5 with TRBJ1-6, with D uncertain. The CDR3 has 13 amino acids. Trimming cost V 5 bases and J 8 bases, with 10 bases left between them. Germline V gene sequence: CDR1 MNHEY, CDR2 SVGAGI. CDR3 nucleotides: TGTGCCAGCAGTACCCTACCCGATTCACCCCTCCACTTT. Its translation: CASSTLPDSPLHF.

J is TRBJ1-6 and V is TRBV4-1, with unresolved D. The CDR3 extends over 14 amino acids. The germline CDR1 and CDR2 sequences are MGHRA and YSYEKL. Trimming stripped 0 bases from V and 11 bases from J, with 11 bases between. For the CDR3, the DNA is TGCGCCAGCAGCCAAGATCGCAGGCTCCCACCCCTCCACTTT. Protein sequence: CASSQDRRLPPLHF.

This clone is a singleton in its sample. V usage is TRBV19 and J usage is TRBJ2-7, with 7 bases aligning to TRBD1. This CDR3 spans 13 amino acids. V shed 5 bases, J shed 6 bases, and the junction held 7 bases outside the gene matches. Germline V gene data show CDR1 as LNHDA and CDR2 as SQIVND (reference sequence). The CDR3 sequence: CASSSQRDSEQYF. CDR3 sequence (DNA): TGTGCCAGTAGTTCACAGAGGGACAGCGAGCAGTACTTC.

This sequence joins TRBV7-9 and TRBJ2-1; D possibly corresponds to TRBD1 (6 bases). From germline, CDR1 is SEHNR and CDR2 FQNEAQ (reference sequence). The CDR3 spans 15 residues. V gave up 5 bases and J gave up 3 bases, with 14 bases separating them. CDR3 loop: CASSPRDKDYNEQFF. As DNA, the CDR3 is TGTGCCAGCAGCCCCCGGGACAAGGACTACAATGAGCAGTTCTTC.

This clone was counted once. The J gene is TRBJ1-1, the V gene TRBV19; possibly TRBD1 for D (6 bases). This CDR3 region has 15 residues. The V end lost 5 bases, the J end lost 4 bases, and 17 bases lay between the germline ends. From germline, CDR1 is LNHDA and CDR2 SQIVND (reference sequence). CDR3 sequence (DNA): TGTGCCAGTAGTTTCCTACAGGGAATAAGCACTGAAGCTTTCTTT. Translating it yields CASSFLQGISTEAFF.

This clone showed up just once. This sequence joins TRBV14 and TRBJ2-5; D gene unclear. The CDR3 consists of 15 residues. CDR1 and CDR2 from the germline V gene are SGHDN and FVKESK. V lost 2 bases to trimming and J lost 4 bases, with 14 bases between them. The CDR3 DNA reads as TGTGCCAGCAGCCAAAAATTCATGTCGGGAGAGACCCAGTACTTC. Its translation: CASSQKFMSGETQYF. Looking up the rest from reference TRBV14 and TRBJ2-5 gives the full variable domain: EAGVTQFPSHSVIEKGQTVTLRCDPISGHDNLYWYRRVMGKEIKFLLHFVKESKQDESGMPNNRFLAERTGGTYSTLKVQPAELEDSGVYFCASSQKFMSGETQYFGPGTRLLVL.

The rearrangement links TRBV11-2 to TRBJ2-7, with 7 bases that match TRBD1. This CDR3 has 13 amino acids. CDR1 and CDR2 (germline): SGHAT, FQNNGV. The junction had 1 base not matched to a gene; V was cut back by 1 base and J by 4 bases. CDR3: CASSLGDSYEQYF. DNA for the CDR3: TGTGCCAGCAGCTTAGGGGACAGTTACGAGCAGTACTTC. The whole variable domain, remainder taken from reference TRBV11-2 and TRBJ2-7, is EAGVAQSPRYKIIEKRQSVAFWCNPISGHATLYWYQQILGQGPKLLIQFQNNGVVDDSQLPKDRFSAERLKGVDSTLKIQPAKLEDSAVYLCASSLGDSYEQYFGPGTRLTVT.

There are a few counts of this clone. The J gene is TRBJ2-6, the V gene TRBV6-1; unclear D gene. Germline V lookup: CDR1 MNHNS, CDR2 SASEGT. V was cut by 4 bases and J by 2 bases, with 9 bases left in between. The CDR3 runs 15 residues. DNA of the CDR3: TGTGCCAGCAGTGGGATAGCCGCTGGGGCCAACGTCCTGACTTTC. Residues: CASSGIAAGANVLTF.

The rearrangement joins TRBV11-2 to TRBJ1-1; no clear D gene. Germline V gene lookup returns CDR1 SGHAT and CDR2 FQNNGV. V lost 3 bases and J 2 bases, leaving 13 bases between the germline ends. The CDR3 totals 15 residues. CDR3 sequence (DNA): TGTGCCAGCAGCTTGACGGGAGGGAGCAACACTGAAGCTTTCTTT. Its translation: CASSLTGGSNTEAFF. The variable domain in full, completed from reference TRBV11-2 and TRBJ1-1, reads EAGVAQSPRYKIIEKRQSVAFWCNPISGHATLYWYQQILGQGPKLLIQFQNNGVVDDSQLPKDRFSAERLKGVDSTLKIQPAKLEDSAVYLCASSLTGGSNTEAFFGQGTRLTVV.

This rearrangement joins TRBV4-2 to TRBJ2-3, with 8 positions matching TRBD2. In germline, CDR1 is LGHNA, CDR2 YNFKEQ. The V gene end was trimmed by 5 bases and the J gene end by 0 bases; junction bases not matched to a gene: 7. This CDR3 spans 16 amino acids. CDR3 sequence (DNA): TGTGCCAGCAGCGCGACCGGGACTAGAAGCACAGATACGCAGTATTTT. It encodes CASSATGTRSTDTQYF.

This chain connects TRBV5-1 to TRBJ1-2; D may be TRBD1 (6 bases). The germline V gene encodes CDR1 SGHRS and CDR2 YFSETQ. This CDR3 spans 20 amino acids. Between the trimmed V and J ends, which lost 2 bases and 3 bases, there was a span of 29 bases. CDR3: CASSFGVPLQGSKEDYGYTF. Here the CDR3 DNA reads TGCGCCAGCAGCTTCGGGGTTCCCTTACAGGGATCGAAGGAGGACTATGGCTACACCTTC.